These 24 T cell receptor beta chains were sequenced from one sample in a study of sequential checkpoint blockade in melanoma. Noted treatment: randomized to nivolumab then ipilimumab (arm A) or the reverse (arm B). This table comes from immunoSEQ multiplex PCR, and its TCRdb copy is limited to in-frame clones, with some not included. The data hold 2,000 to 2,500 clones, with 15% to 20% observed a single time. Sequencing used tumor tissue (inferred from file names), obtained from a patient given nivolumab and ipilimumab in sequence. These receptors were collected from a human donor with melanoma.

V is TRBV29-1 and J is TRBJ1-5; 11 bases agree with TRBD1. This CDR3 is 15 amino acids long. Germline loops: CDR1 SQVTM, CDR2 ANQGSEA. The trim removed 6 bases at V and 7 bases at J, leaving 11 bases unmatched. The CDR3 DNA reads as TGCAGCGTAACTAACGGACAGGGGGCTGGACAGCCCCAGCATTTT. Protein sequence: CSVTNGQGAGQPQHF.

Many counts were recorded for this clone. V is TRBV12-2 and J is TRBJ2-1; the tabulated D call, TRBD2, remains unverified against the DNA. TRBV12-2 corresponds to a pseudogene. CDR3 size: 15 residues. CDR3 sequence reads: CASGASGYSYNEQFF. The CDR3 region has the DNA TGTGCCAGTGGGGCTAGCGGGTACTCCTACAATGAGCAGTTCTTC.

There are a few counts of this clone. This chain links TRBV11-3 with TRBJ2-5; perhaps TRBD1 as D (6 bases). CDR1 and CDR2 (germline): SGHNT, YENEEA. Trimming removed 4 bases from V and 5 bases from J, with 20 bases in between. The CDR3 length is 16 residues. The DNA for the CDR3 is TGTGCCAGCAGCTCAGAGTATAGGGGGTCGGCGGAGACCCAGTACTTC. Protein product: CASSSEYRGSAETQYF.

The chain is built from TRBV11-3 and TRBJ2-2; TRBD1 agrees at 8 bases. The CDR3 consists of 16 residues. CDR1 and CDR2 from the germline V gene are SGHNT and YENEEA. After removal of 4 bases from V and 2 bases from J, the junction contained 6 bases not matched to a gene. The CDR3 reads CASSSGQGTNTGELFF. Here the CDR3 DNA reads TGTGCCAGCAGCTCCGGACAGGGAACCAACACCGGGGAGCTGTTTTTT.

This clone is termed large (0.1 to 1%). V is TRBV15 and J is TRBJ2-7, with 7 positions matching TRBD1. CDR3 size: 15 residues. The V gene end was trimmed by 1 base and the J gene end by 0 bases; junction bases not matched to a gene: 3. Germline CDR1 is LNHNV and CDR2 is YYDKDF (reference sequence). The CDR3 sequence: CATSRAGTDSYEQYF. The CDR3 DNA reads TGTGCCACCAGCAGAGCCGGGACAGACTCCTACGAGCAGTACTTC.

This clone was counted between two and nine times. This sequence joins TRBV14 and TRBJ1-4, with a tentative D call TRBD1 (5 bases). This CDR3 has 15 amino acids. CDR1 and CDR2 from the germline V gene are SGHDN and FVKESK. The V and J ends lost 8 bases and 5 bases respectively, with 18 bases between them. The CDR3 DNA follows: TGTGCCAGCGCCCCTTTGACAGCGACCAATGAAAAACTGTTTTTT. Translating gives CASAPLTATNEKLFF.

The DNA of the CDR3 is TGTGCCAGCTCACCTCCCCCGACCGTAAGCGAGCAGTACTTC. Translation: CASSPPPTVSEQYF. V usage is TRBV18 and J usage is TRBJ2-7; D unresolved. CDR3 length: 14 residues. Trimming took off 3 bases at V and 6 bases at J, with 15 bases between the two ends. CDR1 is KGHSH and CDR2 is LQKENI in the germline V gene.

This sequence joins TRBV6-8 and TRBJ2-2; D not certain. V was cut by 2 bases and J by 6 bases, with 7 bases left in between. Germline V CDR1 and CDR2: MNHGY, SAAAGT. This CDR3 has 13 residues. The CDR3 spells CASSYVLAGELFF. CDR3 DNA sequence: TGTGCCAGCAGTTACGTGCTGGCCGGGGAGCTGTTTTTT.

J is TRBJ2-3 and V is TRBV6-8, with D maybe TRBD1 (6 bases). The CDR3 has 14 residues. CDR1 is MNHGY and CDR2 is SAAAGT in the germline V gene. V lost 2 bases, J lost 5 bases, and 11 bases lay in between. The CDR3, as DNA: TGTGCCAGCAGTTACCTCACAGGGATAGATACGCAGTATTTT. Residues: CASSYLTGIDTQYF.

V usage is TRBV19 and J usage is TRBJ1-2; D is possibly TRBD1 (5 bases). Germline CDR1 reads LNHDA; CDR2 reads SQIVND (reference sequence). This CDR3 spans 16 amino acids. The germline V and J ends were trimmed by 6 bases and 5 bases, with 22 bases remaining between them. The CDR3 is CASSLTTRDLLYGYTF. As DNA, the CDR3 is TGTGCCAGTAGCTTAACGACGCGGGACCTCCTATATGGCTACACCTTC.

This rearrangement joins TRBV19 to TRBJ2-1, with 9 bases aligning to TRBD2. Germline CDR1 LNHDA, CDR2 SQIVND (reference sequence). The CDR3 runs 15 residues. With V trimmed by 7 bases and J by 9 bases, 13 bases remained unmatched. The CDR3 region has the DNA TGTGCCAGTAAGCCGAGCGGGAGGTTCGGCAGTGAGCAGTTCTTC. Amino acid sequence: CASKPSGRFGSEQFF.

In its sample, this clone was seen a few times. This chain's CDR3 is CAWSVLGMDTQYF. CDR3 nucleotides: TGTGCCTGGAGTGTACTTGGGATGGATACGCAGTATTTT. The V gene is TRBV30, the J gene TRBJ2-3; D call uncertain. Germline-derived CDR1 and CDR2 are GTSNPN and SVGIG (reference sequence). The CDR3 is made up of 13 amino acids. Trimming shortened V by 0 bases and J by 6 bases, and 10 bases separated the two germline ends.

This clone was recorded a few times. The V gene is TRBV18, the J gene TRBJ1-5; TRBD1 might be the D (6 bases). Germline V gene sequence: CDR1 KGHSH, CDR2 LQKENI. Trimming removed 3 bases at V and 2 bases at J, with 11 bases between. There are 15 residues in the CDR3. The CDR3 bases are TGTGCCAGCTCACCCGGGGGCAGGGGCAATCAGCCCCAGCATTTT. Its translation: CASSPGGRGNQPQHF.

This chain uses TRBV23-1 with TRBJ2-3; D call uncertain. TRBV23-1 is identified as an open reading frame with a role that is uncertain. V was pared by 6 bases and J by 3 bases, with 10 bases between. The CDR3 covers 13 residues. CDR3 bases: TGCGCCAGCAGCCCTACTCGTACAGATACGCAGTATTTT. Its protein is CASSPTRTDTQYF.

This clone counts as medium-sized (0.01 to 0.1%). This chain connects TRBV6-8 to TRBJ1-2; D is uncertain. The CDR3 is made up of 14 amino acids. V gave up 7 bases and J gave up 8 bases, with 20 bases separating them. CDR1 MNHGY and CDR2 SAAAGT come from the germline V gene. As DNA, the CDR3 is TGTGCCAGCAAATCGGATGGTGTGGGTGAGGGCTACACCTTC. Protein: CASKSDGVGEGYTF.

The CDR3 DNA is TGTGCCAGCAAGGGGGATAGGGACGCGGAGACCCAGTACTTC. It encodes CASKGDRDAETQYF. This chain links TRBV6-8 with TRBJ2-5, with D possibly matching TRBD1 (6 bases). Germline lookup yields CDR1 MNHGY and CDR2 SAAAGT. V was trimmed by 7 bases and J by 5 bases, leaving 17 bases between them. This CDR3 contains 14 residues.

This clone was detected a few times. The genes are TRBV28 and TRBJ2-3; 9 bases align to TRBD2. CDR3 length equals 15 residues. Trimming removed 7 bases from V and 3 bases from J; junction bases left unmatched: 8. Germline CDR1 is MDHEN and CDR2 is SYDVKM. CDR3 sequence (DNA): TGTGCCAGCAAGCGGGGGGCAGTTAGGACAGATACGCAGTATTTT. Residues: CASKRGAVRTDTQYF.

Within the sample, this clone is medium-sized. V and J are TRBV11-3 and TRBJ2-6; D could derive from TRBD1 or TRBD2 (5 bases each). The V gene's germline CDR1 is SGHNT and CDR2 YENEEA. CDR3 length: 16 residues. Trimming stripped 3 bases from V and 1 base from J, with 10 bases between. The CDR3 here is CASSLGTFSGANVLTF. The CDR3 DNA reads TGTGCCAGCAGCTTGGGGACCTTTTCTGGGGCCAACGTCCTGACTTTC.

The chain uses TRBV30 and TRBJ1-2, with TRBD1 identical over 8 bases. This CDR3 region has 17 residues. The trim removed 3 bases at V and 4 bases at J, leaving 16 bases unmatched. Germline CDR1 and CDR2: GTSNPN and SVGIG (reference sequence). CDR3 in amino acids: CAWRKTGALTDRYGYTF. The DNA of the CDR3 is TGTGCCTGGAGAAAGACAGGGGCCCTAACGGACCGCTATGGCTACACCTTC. Using reference TRBV30 and TRBJ1-2 for the parts outside the CDR3, the full variable domain is SQTIHQWPATLVQPVGSPLSLECTVEGTSNPNLYWYRQAAGRGLQLLFYSVGIGQISSEVPQNLSASRPQDRQFILSSKKLLLSDSGFYLCAWRKTGALTDRYGYTFGSGTRLTVV.

This clone is termed medium-sized. The V gene is TRBV11-3, the J gene TRBJ2-2; D is perhaps TRBD2 (7 bases). This CDR3 comprises 15 residues. V was cut by 5 bases and J by 5 bases, with 15 bases left in between. Germline V gives CDR1 SGHNT, CDR2 YENEEA. CDR3 in amino acids: CASSPGGRRTGELFF. The CDR3 DNA follows: TGTGCCAGCAGCCCGGGGGGCCGCAGGACCGGGGAGCTGTTTTTT.

The V and J genes are TRBV4-1 and TRBJ1-2; 7 bases are a match to TRBD1. Germline CDR1 reads MGHRA; CDR2 reads YSYEKL. J gave up 7 bases and V 5 bases, and 13 bases lay outside the gene matches. The CDR3 consists of 15 residues. The CDR3: CASSIPGGPSSGYTF. The CDR3 coding sequence is TGCGCCAGCAGCATTCCAGGGGGTCCCTCCTCTGGCTACACCTTC.

This clone is medium-sized in the sample. This chain uses TRBV11-3 with TRBJ1-6; D might be TRBD1 (5 bases). The germline gives CDR1 SGHNT, CDR2 YENEEA. V was cut by 2 bases and J by 10 bases, with 15 bases left in between. CDR3 size: 15 residues. The CDR3 coding sequence is TGTGCCAGCAGCTTACGTGGGGGGTCGGCCTCACCCCTCCACTTT. Protein product: CASSLRGGSASPLHF.

V is TRBV4-1 and J is TRBJ1-5; 11 bases line up with TRBD1. V lost 4 bases, J lost 0 bases, and 8 bases stayed unmatched. Germline V gives CDR1 MGHRA, CDR2 YSYEKL. CDR3 length: 18 amino acids. The CDR3 DNA is TGCGCCAGCAGCCGAGAGGGACAGGGGGTCGGTAGCAATCAGCCCCAGCATTTT. This translates into CASSREGQGVGSNQPQHF.

This clone was counted only a few times. This chain links TRBV9 with TRBJ2-3; D is unclear. This CDR3 is 15 amino acids long. Trimming left V 0 bases short and J 1 base short, with 9 bases between. Germline values: CDR1 SGDLS, CDR2 YYNGEE. The DNA of the CDR3 is TGTGCCAGCAGCGTAGTGGAATTTGGCACAGATACGCAGTATTTT. Translated, it gives CASSVVEFGTDTQYF.